This T cell receptor beta chain originates from a study of T cells in Graves' hyperthyroidism and ophthalmopathy (dated 2019 in TCRdb). About the investigation overall: Peripheral blood samples were taken at initial diagnosis, before any treatment was given. A discovery cohort of approximately 100 patients, approximately 44 with Graves' ophthalmopathy and about 58 with stable Graves' hyperthyroidism, was used to find distinguishing TCR V-J signatures. An independent validation cohort of fewer than 20 hyperthyroidism patients and roughly 16 patients who later progressed to ophthalmopathy tested prospective prediction of ophthalmopathy. The 100 discovery patients were randomly split 7:3 into training and test sets. The study also compared thyroid tissue and blood T-cell repertoires from 6 or 7 Graves' hyperthyroidism patients. Following sampling, methimazole starting at 30 mg daily was given to hyperthyroidism patients, and high-dose intravenous methylprednisolone was given to ophthalmopathy patients. According to the paper, TCR Vbeta CDR3 sequencing was carried out on 135 peripheral blood samples, which came from more than 40 ophthalmopathy, around 75 hyperthyroidism and roughly 17 progressor patients.

Amplification of TCR beta CDR3 regions was carried out from RNA transcripts. The first round of RT-PCR for the TCR CDR3 was performed with the HTBI primer set and the Qiagen OneStep RT-PCR kit. A second multiplex PCR round built the libraries, followed by size selection and purification. The libraries were sequenced on an Illumina HiSeq2000 using paired-end 100 bp reads. The authors' analysis ran thus. SOAPnuke was used to process the raw data, removing reads that contained adapters or uncalled bases, had a mean Phred below 15, or lacked an exact match to the constant primer or identifier. COPE v1.2.5 was used to merge high-quality paired reads, and clonotypes were defined as unique nucleotide sequences. MiTCR v1.1 was used to align the clonotypes against IMGT TRBV, TRBD and TRBJ reference segments. The analysis included only V-J combinations with a frequency above 0.0001, which together covered approximately 99% of the repertoires. The TCS score was defined as the ratio of F50 (clonal expansion) to E x V (chaos), calculated using BLOSUM62-based TCRdist between CDR3 peptides within each V-J. Welch's t-statistics and random forest reduced roughly 530 V-J features to about 12, which were used in a naive Bayes classifier (R e1071). In TCRdb, the public reads were trimmed at Q25 with fastp and aligned with MiXCR, with productive beta chains retained. Here each entry gathers all rows of one CDR3 protein and keeps the most common genes and DNA. These V and J calls originate from TCRdb's pipeline instead of the authors' own analysis. The sample data list 500,000 to 750,000 distinct CDR3 sequences, and around a sixth of these were observed just once. Of the sample, roughly 7.3% is held by the ten largest clones.

Reading from cysteine to phenylalanine, the CDR3 counts 11 amino acids. The DNA shown is the 33-base CDR3, in frame from base 1. V is shortened by 4 bases, J by 8 bases, and the region joining them spans 8 bases. For CDR1 and CDR2, the germline V gene (reference sequence) lists GTSNPN and SVGIG. A patient counted as having stable Graves' hyperthyroidism if no progression to ophthalmopathy occurred over 18 months of follow-up. Hyperthyroidism patients were aged 18 to 65 years and newly diagnosed, with disease duration of less than 2 months. Any patient with an uncontrolled infection, another autoimmune disease, pregnancy or lactation was excluded. Diagnoses were established on the basis of clinical symptoms, serum thyroxine and TRAb, thyroid ultrasound, and orbital computed tomography. Ficoll-Paque density gradient centrifugation was used to isolate PBMCs from around 10 ml of fresh peripheral blood. Trizol reagent was used to extract total RNA, and RNA quality was then checked on an Agilent 2100 Bioanalyzer.

Broad study findings and their caveats: In validation, the model predicted progression to ophthalmopathy with over 65% sensitivity and over 72% specificity, a median of 6.5 months before onset. A 13 V-J signature model separated ophthalmopathy from stable hyperthyroidism, with approximately 87% sensitivity and approximately 81% specificity in cross-validation and 80%/75% in testing. Sample size was not statistically predetermined, and blinding of investigators to group allocation was not performed. Blood samples also contained most of the expanded thyroid clonotypes (frequency above 0.001), which suggests that blood repertoires may reflect thyroid immune responses.

This clonotype was found many times. This clone's antigen is unknown. No much larger clone exists at a distance of one base, and base qualities are not known. The sequence was obtained from a woman aged 30 to 39 with Graves' hyperthyroidism. The rearrangement joined TRBV30 to TRBJ1-4, with no confidently assigned D gene. The sequenced sample was blood. The CDR3 here reads CAWNKGEKLFF. In nucleotides, the sequence is TGTGCCTGGAATAAGGGCGAAAAACTGTTTTTT.